Presented here are 27 T cell receptor beta chains from one specimen sequenced in a study of beta chain features in type 1 diabetes. Expressed TCRB transcripts were sequenced after all isolated RNA was converted to cDNA. Sequencing used immunoSEQ multiplex PCR; TCRdb keeps in-frame clones, though not all of them. The sample holds around 240,000 clones, 68% seen once. The material sequenced was naive CD4+ T cells from blood. Receptors were obtained from a man aged 30-40 years in good health.

This clone was recorded once. The chain recombines TRBV7-2 with TRBJ2-3; 13 bases fit TRBD2. Germline assignment: CDR1 SGHTA and CDR2 FQGNSA. The CDR3 sequence is 19 residues long. J gave up 3 bases and V 0 bases, and 9 bases lay outside the gene matches. For the CDR3, the DNA is TGTGCCAGCAGCTTAGCCCGGACTAGCGGGAGAGGGAGGACAGATACGCAGTATTTT. The encoded protein is CASSLARTSGRGRTDTQYF. The entire variable domain, with the rest obtained from reference TRBV7-2 and TRBJ2-3, is as follows: GAGVSQSPSNKVTEKGKDVELRCDPISGHTALYWYRQSLGQGLEFLIYFQGNSAPDKSGLPSDRFSAERTGGSVSTLTIQRTQQEDSAVYLCASSLARTSGRGRTDTQYFGPGTRLTVL.

The gene calls are TRBV19 and TRBJ2-1; possible D gene TRBD1, 6 bases. V lost 3 bases and J 3 bases, leaving 9 bases between the germline ends. The germline V gene has CDR1 LNHDA and CDR2 SQIVND (reference sequence). The CDR3 length is 14 residues. The CDR3 DNA follows: TGTGCCAGTAGTATCCGGGACATCTACAATGAGCAGTTCTTC. Translated: CASSIRDIYNEQFF.

The V and J genes are TRBV30 and TRBJ2-5, with 9 nucleotides matching TRBD2. The CDR3 has 15 amino acids. Trimming cost V 1 base and J 1 base; bases outside gene matches: 4. The germline V gene has CDR1 GTSNPN and CDR2 SVGIG (reference sequence). The CDR3 reads CAWSAKAGGQETQYF. CDR3 nucleotides: TGTGCCTGGAGTGCCAAAGCGGGGGGCCAAGAGACCCAGTACTTC. The full variable domain, completed using reference TRBV30 and TRBJ2-5, is SQTIHQWPATLVQPVGSPLSLECTVEGTSNPNLYWYRQAAGRGLQLLFYSVGIGQISSEVPQNLSASRPQDRQFILSSKKLLLSDSGFYLCAWSAKAGGQETQYFGPGTRLLVL.

This clone was counted only a few times. The chain is built from TRBV30 and TRBJ1-5; possible D gene TRBD1, 5 bases. Germline V CDR1 and CDR2: GTSNPN, SVGIG (reference sequence). Trimming removed 0 bases at V and 1 base at J, with 16 bases between. The CDR3 has 17 residues. CDR3 protein: CAWSVLNVGASNQPQHF. In DNA, the CDR3 is TGTGCCTGGAGTGTACTTAATGTAGGGGCCAGCAATCAGCCCCAGCATTTT.

V usage is TRBV29-1 and J usage is TRBJ1-1; D is unclear. This CDR3 contains 13 residues. Germline V gene lookup returns CDR1 SQVTM and CDR2 ANQGSEA. V was trimmed by 7 bases and J by 2 bases, leaving 14 bases between them. CDR3 loop: CSGWTRKNTEAFF. DNA of the CDR3: TGCAGCGGCTGGACCCGAAAAAACACTGAAGCTTTCTTT.

The V call is TRBV29-1, the J call TRBJ2-3; 9 bases agree with TRBD1. With 7 bases clipped from V and 0 bases from J, the junction kept 2 bases outside the gene matches. CDR3 length equals 13 residues. Per germline, CDR1 SQVTM and CDR2 ANQGSEA. The CDR3 DNA reads as TGCAGCGGCGGGACAGGGAGCACAGATACGCAGTATTTT. It yields the protein CSGGTGSTDTQYF.

This chain links TRBV25-1 with TRBJ2-5; 8 bases fit TRBD2. J gave up 5 bases and V 6 bases, and 5 bases lay outside the gene matches. The CDR3 is 13 amino acids. CDR1 MGHDK and CDR2 SYGVNS come from the germline V gene. CDR3 nucleotide sequence: TGTGCCAGCAGATCAGCGGGAGTCGAGACCCAGTACTTC. Its protein is CASRSAGVETQYF.

V gene TRBV7-2 combines with J gene TRBJ2-5, with TRBD1 identical over 10 bases. Trimming at V came to 5 bases and at J to 10 bases, leaving 10 bases not matched to a gene. The CDR3 totals 14 residues. In germline, CDR1 is SGHTA, CDR2 FQGNSA. CDR3 amino acids: CASSRGQGIRDQYF. DNA for the CDR3: TGTGCCAGCAGCCGGGGACAGGGGATAAGGGACCAGTACTTC.

This clone was observed once. The rearrangement joins TRBV7-2 to TRBJ1-2, with 9 bases aligning to TRBD1. V trimming: 4 bases; J trimming: 2 bases; junction bases outside the gene matches: 5. This CDR3 contains 15 residues. Germline CDR1 SGHTA, CDR2 FQGNSA. CDR3 region: CASSSSGTGNYGYTF. In DNA form, the CDR3 reads TGTGCCAGCAGCTCCTCCGGGACAGGGAACTATGGCTACACCTTC.

V usage is TRBV6-5 and J usage is TRBJ2-5; 7 bases line up with TRBD2. The CDR3 consists of 13 residues. Looked up from germline, CDR1 is MNHEY and CDR2 is SVGAGI. The trim removed 8 bases at V and 2 bases at J, leaving 5 bases unmatched. DNA for the CDR3: TGTGCCAGCGGCACTAGCGTTCAAGAGACCCAGTACTTC. Amino acids: CASGTSVQETQYF.

In this sample, this clone turned up a few times. V is TRBV5-1 and J is TRBJ2-3, with 9 bases lining up with TRBD2. The CDR3 sequence is 16 residues long. J lost 1 base, V lost 4 bases, and 7 bases had no gene match. CDR1 and CDR2 (germline): SGHRS, YFSETQ. In DNA, the CDR3 is TGCGCCAGCAGCCGGACTAGCGCCTCGCGCACAGATACGCAGTATTTT. Encoded protein: CASSRTSASRTDTQYF.

This chain joins TRBV28 and TRBJ2-1; tentatively, D is TRBD2 (5 bases). CDR1 is MDHEN, CDR2 SYDVKM, per germline. V lost 2 bases, J lost 2 bases, and 7 bases lay in between. The CDR3 sequence is 14 residues long. The CDR3 DNA follows: TGTGCCAGCAGTTTACTCGGGGCCTACAATGAGCAGTTCTTC. Its protein is CASSLLGAYNEQFF.

This chain links TRBV30 with TRBJ1-5, with TRBD1 as a possible D gene (6 bases). V lost 2 bases and J 5 bases, leaving 10 bases between the germline ends. From germline, CDR1 is GTSNPN and CDR2 SVGIG (reference sequence). This CDR3 comprises 13 residues. The CDR3 is CAWSQQGDQPQHF. CDR3 nucleotide sequence: TGTGCCTGGAGTCAACAGGGAGATCAGCCCCAGCATTTT.

This chain joins TRBV29-1 and TRBJ2-7; D might be TRBD1 (6 bases). The CDR3 has 11 residues. V was pared by 7 bases and J by 1 base, with 8 bases between. Germline CDR1 reads SQVTM; CDR2 reads ANQGSEA. The CDR3 here is CSGGQSYEQYF. CDR3 in DNA: TGCAGCGGTGGACAGTCCTACGAGCAGTACTTC.

The V gene is TRBV14, the J gene TRBJ2-7, with TRBD1 matching 8 bases. This CDR3 is built from 15 residues. V shed 4 bases, J shed 6 bases, and the junction held 11 bases outside the gene matches. Germline-derived CDR1 and CDR2 are SGHDN and FVKESK. CDR3 sequence reads: CASSRLRDRPSEQYF. The CDR3 coding sequence is TGTGCCAGCAGCCGTCTCCGGGACAGGCCTAGCGAGCAGTACTTC.

As DNA, the CDR3 is TGTGCCAGCGGGGGGCTTAAAGAGACCCAGTACTTC. It translates to CASGGLKETQYF. The chain uses TRBV11-2 and TRBJ2-5; D is perhaps TRBD1 or TRBD2 (6 bases each). V gave up 8 bases and J gave up 3 bases, with 10 bases separating them. The V gene's germline CDR1 is SGHAT and CDR2 FQNNGV. The CDR3 sequence is 12 residues long.

This clone showed up just a few times. This rearrangement joins TRBV7-2 to TRBJ2-2; D is uncertain. Trimming pared 1 base from V and 4 bases from J, leaving 7 bases between. This CDR3 has 14 residues. Germline V CDR1 and CDR2: SGHTA, FQGNSA. CDR3 DNA: TGTGCCAGCAGCTTAGTGGGGTTCACCGGGGAGCTGTTTTTT. Protein: CASSLVGFTGELFF.

The chain uses TRBV2 and TRBJ2-7; D gene ambiguous. Trimming removed 0 bases at V and 2 bases at J, with 23 bases between. The CDR3 covers 19 residues. Germline CDR1 is SNHLY and CDR2 is FYNNEI. In DNA form, the CDR3 reads TGTGCCAGCAGTGAAGCGCTTCGAGATTCAGGAAAACGTCCCTACGAGCAGTACTTC. This sequence encodes CASSEALRDSGKRPYEQYF.

This clone was seen only a few times. Other DNA sequences within the sample encode an identical CDR3. The V gene is TRBV10-3, the J gene TRBJ2-1; D perhaps matches TRBD2 (6 bases). CDR3 length equals 12 residues. Per germline, CDR1 ENHRY and CDR2 SYGVKD. V was shortened by 8 bases and J by 2 bases, with 7 bases between the two germline ends. The CDR3 protein is CAIGGTYNEQFF. CDR3 DNA sequence: TGTGCCATCGGAGGGACCTACAATGAGCAGTTCTTC.

The chain combines TRBV7-7 with TRBJ2-1; D tentatively fits TRBD1 or TRBD2 (6 bases each). The CDR3 is made up of 13 amino acids. Germline CDR1 is SSHAT and CDR2 is FNYEAQ (reference sequence). With 2 bases removed from V and 9 bases from J, the gap between germline ends came to 11 bases. Here the CDR3 DNA reads TGTGCCAGCAGCTTACCGGAGGGGGGTGAGCAGTTCTTC. This codes for CASSLPEGGEQFF.

The CDR3 DNA sequence: TGTGCCAGCAGCTCCGTGAACACCGGGGAGCTGTTTTTT. As protein: CASSSVNTGELFF. The V call is TRBV11-2, the J call TRBJ2-2; no definite D call. There are 13 residues in the CDR3. Deletions cut 4 bases from V and 1 base from J, with 4 bases between. Germline V gene lookup returns CDR1 SGHAT and CDR2 FQNNGV.

The genes are TRBV29-1 and TRBJ1-4; maybe TRBD1 (6 bases). V gave up 5 bases and J gave up 5 bases, with 18 bases separating them. This CDR3 has 15 amino acids. CDR1 and CDR2 (germline): SQVTM, ANQGSEA. CDR3 amino acids: CSVKTGTLENEKLFF. CDR3 DNA sequence: TGCAGCGTTAAAACAGGGACTTTGGAGAATGAAAAACTGTTTTTT.

The chain combines TRBV30 with TRBJ1-3; D unresolved. The CDR3 spans 13 residues. Trimming stripped 2 bases from V and 6 bases from J, with 11 bases between. Germline values: CDR1 GTSNPN, CDR2 SVGIG (reference sequence). The CDR3 loop reads CAWSPGIENTIYF. CDR3 bases: TGTGCCTGGAGTCCCGGGATAGAAAACACCATATATTTT.

The genes are TRBV14 and TRBJ1-1; 7 bases agree with TRBD1. Per the germline V gene, CDR1 is SGHDN and CDR2 is FVKESK. V was clipped by 5 bases and J by 5 bases; unmatched bases: 11. The CDR3 is 15 amino acids. This chain's CDR3 is CASSARDRKGTEAFF. As DNA, the CDR3 is TGTGCCAGCAGCGCCCGGGACAGAAAAGGTACTGAAGCTTTCTTT.

The chain employs TRBV4-3 and TRBJ2-1; D is unclear. The ends were cut back, 3 bases at V and 9 bases at J, with 15 bases in the middle. This CDR3 is 14 amino acids long. Per the germline V gene, CDR1 is LGHNA and CDR2 is YSLEER. CDR3 bases: TGCGCCAGCAGCCAGGGCCATCCCAAGGGTGAGCAGTTCTTC. It translates to CASSQGHPKGEQFF.

The chain combines TRBV30 with TRBJ2-7; D is unclear. The CDR3 spans 13 residues. In germline, CDR1 is GTSNPN, CDR2 SVGIG (reference sequence). With 0 bases removed from V and 2 bases from J, the gap between germline ends came to 8 bases. The chain's CDR3 is CAWSVGKTYEQYF. The CDR3 region has the DNA TGTGCCTGGAGTGTAGGCAAAACCTACGAGCAGTACTTC.

Details on this clone: The same CDR3 can be traced to other DNA sequences in this sample. The chain has TRBV29-1 and TRBJ2-5; D may be TRBD1 (5 bases). Trimming removed 2 bases from V and 5 bases from J, with 12 bases in between. CDR1 and CDR2 from the germline V gene are SQVTM and ANQGSEA. The CDR3 runs 13 residues. The CDR3 coding sequence is TGCAGCGTTGAAAAGGGGTTAGGGGAGACCCAGTACTTC. The encoded protein is CSVEKGLGETQYF.